This passage covers 28 T cell receptor beta chains from one sample sequenced in a study of CD8 T cells in ankylosing spondylitis. MiXCR was run by TCRdb on the 5' RACE reads, yielding one entry per CDR3 protein. The table includes about 500,000 distinct CDR3 sequences, less than 6% detected once. Notes on the study in general: Seemingly distinctive of ankylosing spondylitis blood was a TCR beta motif formed by eight highly homologous variants.

These receptors lack a known antigen. The specimen sequenced was blood, either unsorted or a sorted T cell fraction (not recorded which). These receptors were obtained from a male donor with ankylosing spondylitis.

This clonotype has at least ten counts. A read error may produce the germline difference seen at one junction end. The V call is TRBV7-7, the J call TRBJ2-2, with TRBD2 as a possible D gene (5 bases). Germline loops: CDR1 SSHAT, CDR2 FNYEAQ (reference sequence). The CDR3 has 14 residues. The CDR3: CASSRTRGTGELFF. The CDR3 coding sequence is TGTGCTAGCAGCCGTACTAGAGGTACCGGGGAGCTGTTTTTT.

This clonotype was detected ten times or more. This chain links TRBV29-1 with TRBJ2-3; D is ambiguous. The V gene lost 6 bases and the J gene lost 0 bases, with 4 bases spanning the gap. The CDR3 length is 11 residues. CDR1 and CDR2 (germline): SQVTM, ANQGSEA. CDR3 DNA sequence: TGCAGCGTGACTAGCACAGATACGCAGTATTTT. Translating it yields CSVTSTDTQYF.

This clonotype was picked up many times. The chain carries TRBV9 and TRBJ2-2; D perhaps matches TRBD2 (7 bases). Trimming stripped 1 base from V and 4 bases from J, with 14 bases between. Germline V lookup: CDR1 SGDLS, CDR2 YYNGEE. This CDR3 has 16 amino acids. The CDR3 region has the DNA TGTGCCAGCAGCGTATTAGGGGGGGGTGGCACCGGGGAGCTGTTTTTT. This encodes CASSVLGGGGTGELFF.

This clonotype appeared many times. The chain links TRBV4-3 to TRBJ2-1; 11 bases agree with TRBD2. With V trimmed by 4 bases and J by 8 bases, 10 bases remained unmatched. The CDR3 is made up of 16 amino acids. The germline CDR1 and CDR2 sequences are LGHNA and YSLEER. This chain's CDR3 is CASSLSALAGDDEQFF. The CDR3 DNA sequence: TGCGCCAGCAGCCTTTCGGCACTAGCGGGAGACGATGAGCAGTTCTTC.

In this sample, this clonotype turned up many times. The rearrangement joins TRBV5-1 to TRBJ2-1; TRBD1 matches 8 bases. The germline V gene encodes CDR1 SGHRS and CDR2 YFSETQ. V lost 2 bases to trimming and J lost 5 bases; unmatched junction nucleotides: 6. CDR3 length: 15 amino acids. Here the CDR3 DNA reads TGCGCCAGCAGCTTAATGCCGGGACAGGACAATGAGCAGTTCTTC. It specifies CASSLMPGQDNEQFF.

The chain has TRBV11-3 and TRBJ2-1; D unresolved. This CDR3 has 15 residues. Trimming removed 4 bases at V and 0 bases at J, with 10 bases between. In germline, CDR1 is SGHNT, CDR2 YENEEA. The chain's CDR3 is CASSSRASSYNEQFF. DNA of the CDR3: TGTGCCAGCAGCTCTCGGGCGAGCTCCTACAATGAGCAGTTCTTC.

There are many counts of this clonotype. V usage is TRBV4-1 and J usage is TRBJ1-4; D is unclear. Trimming left V 3 bases short and J 10 bases short, with 18 bases between. The length of the CDR3 is 15 residues. Germline loops: CDR1 MGHRA, CDR2 YSYEKL. The CDR3 loop reads CASSQGGARRVKLFF. The CDR3 DNA is TGCGCCAGCAGCCAGGGAGGAGCCCGACGTGTAAAACTGTTTTTT.

This clonotype was observed many times. The gene calls are TRBV6-2 or TRBV6-3 and TRBJ2-7; a weak D match, TRBD2 (6 bases). The CDR3 length is 13 residues. Germline V gene lookup returns CDR1 MNHEY and CDR2 SVGEGT. V was pared by 5 bases and J by 0 bases, with 8 bases between. This CDR3 is CASSRESSYEQYF. The CDR3 DNA follows: TGTGCCAGCAGTCGGGAGAGCTCCTACGAGCAGTACTTC.

This clonotype showed up many times. The chain links TRBV3-1 to TRBJ1-5; 7 bases align to TRBD1. The ends lost 0 bases at V and 16 bases at J; junction bases unmatched: 9. Germline-derived CDR1 and CDR2 are LGHDT and YNNKEL (reference sequence). The CDR3 runs to 13 residues. The CDR3 region is CASSQDPSGTEHF. CDR3 nucleotides: TGTGCCAGCAGCCAAGACCCATCCGGGACAGAACATTTT.

This clonotype was counted at least ten times. The chain employs TRBV28 and TRBJ2-7, with unresolved D. Germline V gene lookup returns CDR1 MDHEN and CDR2 SYDVKM. The CDR3 has 13 amino acids. Trimming stripped 3 bases from V and 5 bases from J, with 11 bases between. This CDR3 is CASSFRVTDEQYF. DNA of the CDR3: TGTGCCAGCAGTTTCCGGGTGACGGACGAGCAGTACTTC.

At least ten counts were recorded for this clonotype. The chain has TRBV7-9 and TRBJ2-7; D might be TRBD1 (5 bases). The germline CDR1 and CDR2 sequences are SEHNR and FQNEAQ (reference sequence). The germline V and J ends were trimmed by 5 bases and 11 bases, with 16 bases remaining between them. The CDR3 loop spans 12 amino acids. DNA for the CDR3: TGTGCCAGCAGCATGGGCCCTATAGGGGAGTACTTC. Translating it yields CASSMGPIGEYF.

This clonotype was counted many times. The chain employs TRBV7-9 and TRBJ2-5, with 7 bases identical to TRBD1. V lost 3 bases and J lost 2; bases outside the gene matches: 6. Germline V gives CDR1 SEHNR, CDR2 FQNEAQ (reference sequence). The CDR3 runs to 15 residues. CDR3 bases: TGTGCCAGCAGCTTCTCCGGGACAGAACAAGAGACCCAGTACTTC. It translates to CASSFSGTEQETQYF.

This clonotype came up many times. The rearrangement uses TRBV7-2 and TRBJ2-3; D ambiguous. Germline V gene lookup returns CDR1 SGHTA and CDR2 FQGNSA. There are 14 residues in the CDR3. V dropped 5 bases and J dropped 4 bases, with 13 bases sitting between them. CDR3 sequence: CASSPVSQADTQYF. CDR3 coding DNA: TGTGCCAGCAGCCCGGTTTCACAAGCAGATACGCAGTATTTT.

The table lists this clonotype with many counts. The V gene is TRBV9, the J gene TRBJ2-2, with a tentative D call TRBD1 (5 bases). The V gene lost 4 bases and the J gene lost 0 bases, with 13 bases spanning the gap. Per germline, CDR1 SGDLS and CDR2 YYNGEE. The CDR3 has 16 residues. The CDR3 reads CASSIRAGTNTGELFF. Written as DNA, the CDR3 is TGTGCCAGCAGCATTCGGGCAGGGACGAACACCGGGGAGCTGTTTTTT. Complete variable domain (other parts from reference TRBV9 and TRBJ2-2): DSGVTQTPKHLITATGQRVTLRCSPRSGDLSVYWYQQSLDQGLQFLIQYYNGEERAKGNILERFSAQQFPDLHSELNLSSLELGDSALYFCASSIRAGTNTGELFFGEGSRLTVL.

In its sample, this clonotype was seen many times. The chain links TRBV4-2 to TRBJ1-1; TRBD1 matches 7 bases. The CDR3 loop spans 15 amino acids. With V trimmed by 4 bases and J by 0 bases, 5 bases remained unmatched. CDR1 and CDR2 from the germline V gene are LGHNA and YNFKEQ. Here the CDR3 DNA reads TGTGCCAGCAGCCTAGAACAGGGGCTGAACACTGAAGCTTTCTTT. It codes for CASSLEQGLNTEAFF.

This clonotype showed up many times. The chain employs TRBV6-2 or TRBV6-3 and TRBJ2-7; D gene uncertain. CDR1 and CDR2 (germline): MNHEY, SVGEGT. The CDR3 runs 15 residues. Trimming took 2 bases from V and 1 from J, leaving 12 bases between them. The CDR3 DNA sequence: TGTGCCAGCAGTTACGAGGCAGGCCAATCCTACGAGCAGTACTTC. Its translation: CASSYEAGQSYEQYF.

The chain couples TRBV20-1 to TRBJ1-2, with a weak D call TRBD1 (5 bases). This CDR3 is 14 amino acids long. Germline V gives CDR1 DFQATT, CDR2 SNEGSKA (reference sequence). Here the CDR3 DNA reads TGCTTTGCGGGCCCGGGTCAGGGCAACTATGGCTACACCTTC. This gives the protein CFAGPGQGNYGYTF.

V and J are TRBV7-2 and TRBJ2-5; tentatively, D is TRBD2 (6 bases). Trimming left V 5 bases short and J 6 bases short, with 13 bases between. Germline loops: CDR1 SGHTA, CDR2 FQGNSA. The CDR3 totals 13 residues. The CDR3 DNA is TGTGCCAGCAGCCCGGGGCGGGAACAGACCCAGTACTTC. Protein product: CASSPGREQTQYF. Looking up the rest from reference TRBV7-2 and TRBJ2-5 gives the full variable domain: GAGVSQSPSNKVTEKGKDVELRCDPISGHTALYWYRQSLGQGLEFLIYFQGNSAPDKSGLPSDRFSAERTGGSVSTLTIQRTQQEDSAVYLCASSPGREQTQYFGPGTRLLVL.

In DNA form, the CDR3 reads TGTGCCAGCAGTGAAAGGGGAGCTGGGGCCAACGTCCTGACTTTC. This encodes CASSERGAGANVLTF. V is TRBV2 and J is TRBJ2-6; D possibly matches TRBD1 or TRBD2 (5 bases each). Germline V gene data show CDR1 as SNHLY and CDR2 as FYNNEI. V shed 2 bases and J shed 2 bases, with 7 bases lying between them. The CDR3 sequence is 15 residues long.

This clonotype was recorded many times. The genes are TRBV24-1 and TRBJ1-2; D is perhaps TRBD1 (6 bases). CDR1 KGHDR and CDR2 SFDVKD come from the germline V gene. The CDR3 spans 11 residues. V was trimmed by 5 bases and J by 8 bases, leaving 8 bases between them. The CDR3 DNA follows: TGTGCCACCAGTGTCGGGGGCGGCTACACCTTC. Residues: CATSVGGGYTF.

The rearrangement uses TRBV12-3 or TRBV12-4 and TRBJ2-6; D is unresolved. The V end lost 6 bases, the J end lost 2 bases, and 5 bases lay between the germline ends. This CDR3 region has 13 residues. In DNA, the CDR3 is TGTGCCAGCAGCCTTCCTGGGGCCAACGTCCTGACTTTC. Protein product: CASSLPGANVLTF.

In this sample, this clonotype turned up many times. The junction departs from the called germline gene at one end, perhaps through a read error. V gene TRBV7-7 combines with J gene TRBJ2-5; TRBD2 might be the D (5 bases). The CDR3 extends over 13 amino acids. CDR1 is SSHAT, CDR2 FNYEAQ, per germline (reference sequence). In nucleotides, the CDR3 is TGTGCTAGCAGCTTAGCGCAGTCGGAGACCCAGTACTTC. This codes for CASSLAQSETQYF.

This clonotype was seen repeatedly, ten times or more. J is TRBJ1-2 and V is TRBV5-1, with D uncertain. V was clipped by 0 bases and J by 8 bases, with 14 bases between them. CDR1 SGHRS and CDR2 YFSETQ come from the germline V gene. CDR3 length equals 14 residues. The CDR3 spells CASSLGELLDGYTF. The CDR3 nucleotides are TGCGCCAGCAGCTTGGGAGAACTACTGGACGGCTACACCTTC.

This clonotype was found many times. J is TRBJ2-7 and V is TRBV27; D could derive from TRBD1 or TRBD2 (5 bases each). CDR3 length: 14 amino acids. The germline gives CDR1 MNHEY, CDR2 SMNVEV (reference sequence). Trimming left V 5 bases short and J 6 bases short, with 17 bases between. The CDR3: CASSGDRRTGEQYF. Here the CDR3 DNA reads TGTGCCAGCAGTGGGGACCGACGAACCGGCGAGCAGTACTTC.

In this sample, this clonotype turned up many times. V usage is TRBV28 and J usage is TRBJ1-1; D possibly corresponds to TRBD1 (6 bases). Germline V gene sequence: CDR1 MDHEN, CDR2 SYDVKM. The V end was cut by 8 bases, the J end by 1 base, with 20 bases between. The length of the CDR3 is 16 residues. The CDR3 DNA is TGTGCCAGCCTACAGGTCAGGGGAGGTGAGAACACTGAAGCTTTCTTT. Its protein is CASLQVRGGENTEAFF.

This clonotype was counted between two and nine times. The rearrangement joins TRBV6-2 or TRBV6-3 to TRBJ1-5; no firm D call. The CDR3 is made up of 15 amino acids. With 2 bases removed from V and 2 bases from J, the gap between germline ends came to 10 bases. Germline loops: CDR1 MNHEY, CDR2 SVGEGT. The CDR3 nucleotides are TGTGCCAGCAGTTACCAGGCGGGTGGCAATCAGCCCCAGCATTTT. The encoded protein is CASSYQAGGNQPQHF.

This clonotype was seen more than once but under ten times. V usage is TRBV20-1 and J usage is TRBJ2-1; D perhaps matches TRBD2 (5 bases). The germline V and J ends were trimmed by 0 bases and 5 bases, with 17 bases remaining between them. Per germline, CDR1 DFQATT and CDR2 SNEGSKA (reference sequence). The CDR3 contains 16 residues. The CDR3 nucleotides are TGCAGTGCTAGAGATCTCTACGGGGAGCCTAACAATGAGCAGTTCTTC. Protein sequence: CSARDLYGEPNNEQFF.

This clonotype was seen many times. The chain employs TRBV29-1 and TRBJ2-1, with D maybe TRBD1 (5 bases). V lost 0 bases and J 5 bases, leaving 20 bases between the germline ends. CDR3 length equals 17 residues. The germline V gene encodes CDR1 SQVTM and CDR2 ANQGSEA. DNA of the CDR3: TGCAGCGTTGAAGAACCTAGACTGGGGCTGGCTGACAATGAGCAGTTCTTC. It is translated as CSVEEPRLGLADNEQFF.